A selection of T cell receptor beta chains follows, all from one sample in a study of blood T cell repertoires in COVID-19. TCRdb's table, derived via immunoSEQ multiplex PCR, lists solely in-frame clones and lacks some. The sample has approximately 250,000 clones, approximately 86% seen once; the top ten hold about 1%. The sequencing sample was made of PBMCs or T cells enriched from blood (not recorded which). The origin of the receptors is a woman between 25 and 40 years old who had recovered from COVID-19. Both conserved end residues are part of each CDR3. D genes are given only for firm matches. Rows give clone size only sometimes, using once, few, many, or a class for an expanded clone.

j_call: TRBJ2-7
clone_size: -
d_call: -
v_call: TRBV7-9
cdr3_nt: TGTGCCAGCAGCTCTCGTATGGAGTCCTACGAGCAGTACTTC
cdr3_aa: CASSSRMESYEQYF

j_call: TRBJ1-1
clone_size: once
d_call: -
v_call: TRBV6-5
cdr3_nt: TGTGCCAGCAGTTACTCGAGAACAGGCAACACTGAAGCTTTCTTT
cdr3_aa: CASSYSRTGNTEAFF

j_call: TRBJ2-3
clone_size: -
d_call: -
v_call: TRBV7-8
cdr3_nt: TGTGCCAGCAGCTTATCTACTTCCCGGGCAGATACGCAGTATTTT
cdr3_aa: CASSLSTSRADTQYF

j_call: TRBJ1-6
clone_size: -
d_call: TRBD1
v_call: TRBV2
cdr3_nt: TGTGCCAGCAACCTGAAACAGGGGAGCTCCTATAATTCACCCCTCCACTTT
cdr3_aa: CASNLKQGSSYNSPLHF

j_call: TRBJ1-5
clone_size: few
d_call: -
v_call: TRBV7-2
cdr3_nt: TGTGCCAGCAGCTTGGGACACGCTCTCAATCAGCCCCAGCATTTT
cdr3_aa: CASSLGHALNQPQHF

j_call: TRBJ1-3
clone_size: -
d_call: -
v_call: TRBV11-3
cdr3_nt: TGTGCCAGCAGCTTAAAAAGCTATGCGGTGAGCTCTGGAAACACCATATATTTT
cdr3_aa: CASSLKSYAVSSGNTIYF

j_call: TRBJ2-1
clone_size: once
d_call: TRBD1
v_call: TRBV7-6
cdr3_nt: TGTGCCAGCAGCTTCGGGACAGGGAAATCTCGGGAGCAGTTCTTC
cdr3_aa: CASSFGTGKSREQFF

j_call: TRBJ2-1
clone_size: -
d_call: TRBD2
v_call: TRBV9
cdr3_nt: TGTGCCAGCAGCCACCTAGGACTAGCGGCCTACAATGAGCAGTTCTTC
cdr3_aa: CASSHLGLAAYNEQFF

j_call: TRBJ1-1
clone_size: -
d_call: -
v_call: TRBV30
cdr3_nt: TGTGCCTGGAGTGTAAGTTTACAGGGATCCTCCGCTTTCTTT
cdr3_aa: CAWSVSLQGSSAFF

j_call: TRBJ1-1
clone_size: -
d_call: -
v_call: TRBV5-6
cdr3_nt: TGTGCCAGCAGCTTGGGGGCCAGGCCGTCCACGGCTTTCTTT
cdr3_aa: CASSLGARPSTAFF

j_call: TRBJ1-2
clone_size: -
d_call: -
v_call: TRBV7-8
cdr3_nt: TGTGCCAGCAGCCCCCAAAACTATGGCTACACCTTC
cdr3_aa: CASSPQNYGYTF

j_call: TRBJ2-7
clone_size: -
d_call: -
v_call: TRBV3-1/TRBV3-2
cdr3_nt: TGTGCCAGCAGCCCCGGACTGTACTACGAGCAGTACTTC
cdr3_aa: CASSPGLYYEQYF

j_call: TRBJ2-7
clone_size: -
d_call: -
v_call: TRBV7-9
cdr3_nt: TGTGCCAGCAGCTTAGCGCAGGGTGGCGAGCAGTACTTC
cdr3_aa: CASSLAQGGEQYF

j_call: TRBJ1-2
clone_size: -
d_call: TRBD1
v_call: TRBV7-2
cdr3_nt: TGTGCCAGCAGCGTGACAGGGATGGATGGCTACACCTTC
cdr3_aa: CASSVTGMDGYTF

j_call: TRBJ1-5
clone_size: -
d_call: TRBD1
v_call: TRBV6-2/TRBV6-3
cdr3_nt: TGTGCCAGCAGTGCTAAGGACAGGGGTTGGGATCAGCCCCAGCATTTT
cdr3_aa: CASSAKDRGWDQPQHF

j_call: TRBJ2-3
clone_size: -
d_call: TRBD2
v_call: TRBV7-6
cdr3_nt: TGTGCCAGCAGCATTACAAGCGGGGGCATCACAGATACGCAGTATTTT
cdr3_aa: CASSITSGGITDTQYF

j_call: TRBJ1-1
clone_size: -
d_call: -
v_call: TRBV4-3
cdr3_nt: TGCGCCAGCAGCCACACCACACAGTACACTGAAGCTTTCTTT
cdr3_aa: CASSHTTQYTEAFF

j_call: TRBJ2-3
clone_size: -
d_call: TRBD1
v_call: TRBV7-2
cdr3_nt: TGTGCCAGCAGCCCGGGGCGTAGACAGGGCCTAGATACGCAGTATTTT
cdr3_aa: CASSPGRRQGLDTQYF

j_call: TRBJ2-7
clone_size: -
d_call: TRBD1
v_call: TRBV19
cdr3_nt: TGTGCCAGTAGTATTTCACAGGGGAGACAACTCTCCTACGAGCAGTACTTC
cdr3_aa: CASSISQGRQLSYEQYF

j_call: TRBJ1-3
clone_size: few
d_call: -
v_call: TRBV10-3
cdr3_nt: TGTGCCATCAGTGAGGGAAGAGGTAGGGGCTCTGGAAACACCATATATTTT
cdr3_aa: CAISEGRGRGSGNTIYF

j_call: TRBJ1-2
clone_size: once
d_call: TRBD1
v_call: TRBV6-1
cdr3_nt: TGTGCCAGCAGTGAGATACAGGGGGCAGGGGGCTATGGCTACACCTTC
cdr3_aa: CASSEIQGAGGYGYTF

j_call: TRBJ1-1
clone_size: -
d_call: -
v_call: TRBV21-1
cdr3_nt: TGTGCCAGCAGCTCCCCCTTCGACAGGGGGAACACTGAAGCTTTCTTT
cdr3_aa: CASSSPFDRGNTEAFF

j_call: TRBJ1-5
clone_size: -
d_call: -
v_call: TRBV6-8
cdr3_nt: TGTGCCAGCAGGTCGGGCTTGGGGCCTAGTCAGCCCCAGCATTTT
cdr3_aa: CASRSGLGPSQPQHF

j_call: TRBJ2-7
clone_size: once
d_call: TRBD2
v_call: TRBV3-1/TRBV3-2
cdr3_nt: TGTGCCAGCAGCCACCTTAACCCGACTAGCGGGGGGAATCCCACCTACGAGCAGTACTTC
cdr3_aa: CASSHLNPTSGGNPTYEQYF

j_call: TRBJ1-5
clone_size: -
d_call: -
v_call: TRBV27
cdr3_nt: TGTGCCAGCAGTGACAGTTTATATCAGCCCCAGCATTTT
cdr3_aa: CASSDSLYQPQHF

j_call: TRBJ2-5
clone_size: -
d_call: -
v_call: TRBV3-1/TRBV3-2
cdr3_nt: TGTGCCAGCAGCCAGAAAGCGGTGTTTGGGGAGACCCAGTACTTC
cdr3_aa: CASSQKAVFGETQYF

j_call: TRBJ1-1
clone_size: -
d_call: -
v_call: TRBV7-2
cdr3_nt: TGTGCCAGCAGCTTGGCCATGAACACTGAAGCTTTCTTT
cdr3_aa: CASSLAMNTEAFF

j_call: TRBJ1-6
clone_size: -
d_call: -
v_call: TRBV7-2
cdr3_nt: TGTGCCAGCAGCTTCCCGCAGGGTTTTAACTATTCACCCCTCCACTTT
cdr3_aa: CASSFPQGFNYSPLHF

j_call: TRBJ2-5
clone_size: -
d_call: TRBD1
v_call: TRBV19
cdr3_nt: TGTGCCAGTAGTATCTCCGGGACAGGGACAGTACAAGAGACCCAGTACTTC
cdr3_aa: CASSISGTGTVQETQYF

j_call: TRBJ2-1
clone_size: -
d_call: TRBD2
v_call: TRBV11-2
cdr3_nt: TGTGCCAGCAGCTTAGGTAGCGGGAGTGCCAATGAGCAGTTCTTC
cdr3_aa: CASSLGSGSANEQFF

j_call: TRBJ2-1
clone_size: once
d_call: TRBD2
v_call: TRBV28
cdr3_nt: TGTGCCAGCACGGGCGGGAGGGCCGTCAATGAGCAGTTCTTC
cdr3_aa: CASTGGRAVNEQFF

j_call: TRBJ1-2
clone_size: few
d_call: TRBD1
v_call: TRBV18
cdr3_nt: TGTGCCAGCTCACCACCGAGGGACAGAAGCGGCTACACCTTC
cdr3_aa: CASSPPRDRSGYTF

j_call: TRBJ2-5
clone_size: -
d_call: -
v_call: TRBV7-2
cdr3_nt: TGTGCCAGCAGCTTAAGTAGATGGCAAGAGACCCAGTACTTC
cdr3_aa: CASSLSRWQETQYF

j_call: TRBJ1-5
clone_size: -
d_call: -
v_call: TRBV18
cdr3_nt: TGTGCCAGCTCACCGGGGGCTTACAATCAGCCCCAGCATTTT
cdr3_aa: CASSPGAYNQPQHF

j_call: TRBJ2-1
clone_size: -
d_call: -
v_call: TRBV5-1
cdr3_nt: TGCGCCAGCAGGCCAAGGACAGACCCAGGGTACAATGAGCAGTTCTTC
cdr3_aa: CASRPRTDPGYNEQFF

j_call: TRBJ1-1
clone_size: -
d_call: -
v_call: TRBV5-1
cdr3_nt: TGCGCCAGCAGCTTAGACTTGGAGTTGGGCACTGAAGCTTTCTTT
cdr3_aa: CASSLDLELGTEAFF

j_call: TRBJ1-3
clone_size: -
d_call: -
v_call: TRBV7-6
cdr3_nt: TGTGCCAGCAGCCCTAGTGCCGGAAACACCATATATTTT
cdr3_aa: CASSPSAGNTIYF

j_call: TRBJ1-2
clone_size: -
d_call: -
v_call: TRBV3-1/TRBV3-2
cdr3_nt: TGTGCCAGCAGCCAGCACGGGGAAGCTTATGGCTACACCTTC
cdr3_aa: CASSQHGEAYGYTF

j_call: TRBJ1-2
clone_size: -
d_call: -
v_call: TRBV11-2
cdr3_nt: TGTGCCAGCAGCTTAGACCTCGCCAGGCTTCGCGGCTACACCTTC
cdr3_aa: CASSLDLARLRGYTF

j_call: TRBJ1-2
clone_size: -
d_call: -
v_call: TRBV4-1
cdr3_nt: TGCGCCAGCAGCCAAGAAGGTGGGCAGGGATCATCTGGCTACACCTTC
cdr3_aa: CASSQEGGQGSSGYTF

j_call: TRBJ2-5
clone_size: -
d_call: TRBD1
v_call: TRBV6-5
cdr3_nt: TGTGCCAGCAGTCCGCCCGGACAGGGACAGGGGACCCAGTACTTC
cdr3_aa: CASSPPGQGQGTQYF

j_call: TRBJ2-5
clone_size: -
d_call: TRBD2
v_call: TRBV9
cdr3_nt: TGTGCCAGCAGCGTAGGCGGGGGGGTCCAAGAGACCCAGTACTTC
cdr3_aa: CASSVGGGVQETQYF

j_call: TRBJ2-1
clone_size: once
d_call: TRBD2
v_call: TRBV2
cdr3_nt: TGTGCCAGCAGTCGGGACTACCTGCAGGAGCAGTTCTTC
cdr3_aa: CASSRDYLQEQFF

j_call: TRBJ1-5
clone_size: few
d_call: TRBD1
v_call: TRBV15
cdr3_nt: TGTGCCACCAGCCCACGGACAGGGGATCAGCCCCAGCATTTT
cdr3_aa: CATSPRTGDQPQHF

j_call: TRBJ1-4
clone_size: once
d_call: -
v_call: TRBV7-9
cdr3_nt: TGTGCCAGCAGCGGCGCGGGGAGGGCAACTAATGAAAAACTGTTTTTT
cdr3_aa: CASSGAGRATNEKLFF

j_call: TRBJ1-5
clone_size: -
d_call: -
v_call: TRBV2
cdr3_nt: TGTGCCAGCAGTGAATCCGAGGTGGAATGGAAGCCCCAGCATTTT
cdr3_aa: CASSESEVEWKPQHF

j_call: TRBJ2-7
clone_size: -
d_call: TRBD2
v_call: TRBV14
cdr3_nt: TGTGCCAGCAGCCTCGCGGGACTACAAAACTACGAGCAGTACTTC
cdr3_aa: CASSLAGLQNYEQYF

j_call: TRBJ2-2
clone_size: -
d_call: TRBD1
v_call: TRBV27
cdr3_nt: TGTGCCAGCAGTCCTCTCCGGACAGGGGGGAACACCGGGGAGCTGTTTTTT
cdr3_aa: CASSPLRTGGNTGELFF

j_call: TRBJ2-2
clone_size: -
d_call: TRBD2
v_call: TRBV19
cdr3_nt: TGTGCCTCCCTAGCGGGGGGGCGGAGGACCGGGGAGCTGTTTTTT
cdr3_aa: CASLAGGRRTGELFF

j_call: TRBJ1-1
clone_size: -
d_call: -
v_call: TRBV7-9
cdr3_nt: TGTGCCAGACAGCTCCCTGAAGCTTTCTTT
cdr3_aa: CARQLPEAFF

j_call: TRBJ1-1
clone_size: -
d_call: -
v_call: TRBV2
cdr3_nt: TGTGCCAGCAGTAAGAGGTTCGACACTGAAGCTTTCTTT
cdr3_aa: CASSKRFDTEAFF

j_call: TRBJ1-1
clone_size: -
d_call: TRBD1
v_call: TRBV9
cdr3_nt: TGTGCCAGCAGCCCTCGGACAGGGGGGAACACTGAAGCTTTCTTT
cdr3_aa: CASSPRTGGNTEAFF

j_call: TRBJ1-5
clone_size: -
d_call: -
v_call: TRBV5-5
cdr3_nt: TGTGCCAGCAGCCCCCAGGGGACTCAGCCCCAGCATTTT
cdr3_aa: CASSPQGTQPQHF

j_call: TRBJ2-1
clone_size: -
d_call: -
v_call: TRBV28
cdr3_nt: TGTGCCAGCAGTTTACTGTACAAGCAGTTCTTC
cdr3_aa: CASSLLYKQFF

j_call: TRBJ1-1
clone_size: -
d_call: -
v_call: TRBV19
cdr3_nt: TGTGCCAGTAAACAGTTCCGCGAGAACACTGAAGCTTTCTTT
cdr3_aa: CASKQFRENTEAFF

j_call: TRBJ1-4
clone_size: -
d_call: TRBD1
v_call: TRBV4-1
cdr3_nt: TGCGCCAGCAGCCAAACCGGGACAGGGTTAGAAAAACTGTTTTTT
cdr3_aa: CASSQTGTGLEKLFF

j_call: TRBJ2-1
clone_size: -
d_call: -
v_call: TRBV5-6
cdr3_nt: TGTGCCAGCAGCTTGGTTTCGCAGGGGAGCCATGAGCAGTTCTTC
cdr3_aa: CASSLVSQGSHEQFF